The T cell receptor (beta chain) under discussion was sequenced for a study of graft-versus-host responses after intestinal transplantation. Some clones are missing from TCRdb's copy, which holds only in-frame ones; the method was immunoSEQ multiplex PCR. The table lists tens of thousands of clones, over 85% of them singletons, with around 1.5% in the top ten. Germline V lookup: CDR1 SGHNT, CDR2 YENEEA. CDR3 length: 15 residues. V was clipped by 3 bases and J by 6 bases; unmatched bases: 6. V usage is TRBV11-3 and J usage is TRBJ2-1; 9 nucleotides line up with TRBD1. Source: PBMCs, taken 26 days after transplant. The source is a human patient who received an intestinal transplant, so some T cells may come from the graft donor. CDR3 nucleotides: TGTGCCAGCAGCTTCACCGGGACAGGGCTCAATGAGCAGTTCTTC. Translating gives CASSFTGTGLNEQFF.